Below are 23 T cell receptor beta chains sequenced from a single sample in a study of CD8 T cells in Susac syndrome. Reverse transcription of roughly 0.45 to 1 ug RNA used random hexamers. TCRdb re-analysed the immunoSEQ multiplex PCR reads in MiXCR, keeping a single row per CDR3 protein. The table has 200,000 to 300,000 distinct CDR3 sequences, 96% seen once. Source material: CD4+ T cells from PBMCs. These receptors were obtained from a human donor with Susac syndrome.

The gene calls are TRBV6-5 and TRBJ1-2; the D gene is possibly TRBD1 (6 bases). This CDR3 spans 15 amino acids. Germline CDR1 is MNHEY and CDR2 is SVGAGI. V was pared by 7 bases and J by 4 bases, with 19 bases between. The CDR3 DNA sequence: TGTGCCAGCAAATCCCGTGGGGGCCAGCGCTATGGCTACACCTTC. It specifies CASKSRGGQRYGYTF.

The V gene is TRBV14, the J gene TRBJ2-5; D is unresolved. V was clipped by 0 bases and J by 4 bases, with 9 bases between them. CDR1 and CDR2 from the germline V gene are SGHDN and FVKESK. The CDR3 is 14 amino acids. The CDR3 bases are TGTGCCAGCAGCCAAGAGTTGTTGGGAGAGACCCAGTACTTC. This encodes CASSQELLGETQYF.

This chain joins TRBV29-1 and TRBJ1-3; no clear D gene. There are 13 residues in the CDR3. CDR1 and CDR2 (germline): SQVTM, ANQGSEA. CDR3: CTVEESSGNTIYF. The CDR3 coding sequence is TGCACCGTAGAAGAGAGCTCTGGAAACACCATATATTTT.

The chain carries TRBV5-1 and TRBJ2-2; perhaps TRBD1 as D (6 bases). Germline values: CDR1 SGHRS, CDR2 YFSETQ. The CDR3 loop spans 16 amino acids. V was trimmed by 0 bases and J by 1 base, leaving 10 bases between them. CDR3 DNA: TGCGCCAGCAGCTTGGTTGGGGGCGTGAACACCGGGGAGCTGTTTTTT. Its protein product is CASSLVGGVNTGELFF. Full variable domain (missing parts from reference TRBV5-1 and TRBJ2-2): KAGVTQTPRYLIKTRGQQVTLSCSPISGHRSVSWYQQTPGQGLQFLFEYFSETQRNKGNFPGRFSGRQFSNSRSEMNVSTLELGDSALYLCASSLVGGVNTGELFFGEGSRLTVL.

The genes are TRBV3-1 and TRBJ2-1, with D maybe TRBD2 (5 bases). Germline V lookup: CDR1 LGHDT, CDR2 YNNKEL (reference sequence). The CDR3 is 17 residues long. Trimming left V 0 bases short and J 6 bases short, with 18 bases between. The CDR3 nucleotides read TGTGCCAGCAGCCAAGATCCGGACTCGCGACACCTCAATGAGCAGTTCTTC. It specifies CASSQDPDSRHLNEQFF.

The chain recombines TRBV9 with TRBJ2-1, with D possibly TRBD1 on 6 matching bases. This CDR3 region has 15 residues. Germline loops: CDR1 SGDLS, CDR2 YYNGEE. Trimming left V 0 bases short and J 1 base short, with 8 bases between. The CDR3 sequence: CASSVGGTSYNEQFF. In DNA, the CDR3 is TGTGCCAGCAGCGTAGGTGGGACATCCTACAATGAGCAGTTCTTC.

CDR3 DNA sequence: TGTGCCTGGAGTAGGCGGGCTAGCTCCTACAATGAGCAGTTCTTC. The encoded protein is CAWSRRASSYNEQFF. The chain employs TRBV30 and TRBJ2-1, with D perhaps matching TRBD2 (5 bases). V was clipped by 2 bases and J by 0 bases, with 11 bases between them. This CDR3 contains 15 residues. The germline gives CDR1 GTSNPN, CDR2 SVGIG (reference sequence).

The chain links TRBV9 to TRBJ1-1; D perhaps matches TRBD1 (6 bases). Germline V gene sequence: CDR1 SGDLS, CDR2 YYNGEE. This CDR3 comprises 15 residues. Trimming removed 1 base from V and 0 bases from J, with 10 bases in between. CDR3 coding DNA: TGTGCCAGCAGCGTATACAGGGACTTGAACACTGAAGCTTTCTTT. Translation: CASSVYRDLNTEAFF.

This chain uses TRBV20-1 with TRBJ2-5, with 14 bases that match TRBD2. V trimming: 6 bases; J trimming: 7 bases; junction bases outside the gene matches: 7. The CDR3 consists of 14 residues. Germline V gives CDR1 DFQATT, CDR2 SNEGSKA (reference sequence). This CDR3 reads CSALTSGRELTQYF. CDR3 DNA: TGCAGTGCCCTGACTAGCGGGAGGGAGTTGACCCAGTACTTC.

This clonotype was detected once. The rearrangement links TRBV27 to TRBJ2-5; TRBD1 might be the D (6 bases). V lost 6 bases and J 5 bases, leaving 10 bases between the germline ends. Germline assignment: CDR1 MNHEY and CDR2 SMNVEV (reference sequence). The CDR3 runs 12 residues. CDR3 DNA: TGTGCCAGCAGAACTAGGGGGGAGACCCAGTACTTC. It encodes CASRTRGETQYF.

The rearrangement joins TRBV27 to TRBJ2-1, with 7 bases matching TRBD2. Germline loops: CDR1 MNHEY, CDR2 SMNVEV (reference sequence). Unmatched junction bases numbered 7, after V lost 8 bases and J lost 0 bases. CDR3 length: 15 residues. CDR3 sequence (DNA): TGTGCCAGCGGGGGGGACTACCGCTCCTACAATGAGCAGTTCTTC. It codes for CASGGDYRSYNEQFF.

This clonotype has a handful of counts. The V call is TRBV18, the J call TRBJ2-5; D unclear. Deletions cut 3 bases from V and 5 bases from J, with 4 bases between. This CDR3 contains 11 residues. CDR1 is KGHSH, CDR2 LQKENI, per germline. CDR3 loop: CASSPLETQYF. For the CDR3, the DNA is TGTGCCAGCTCACCTTTGGAGACCCAGTACTTC.

This clonotype was recorded only once. The DNA is omitted, as the CDR3 cannot be located on it reliably, and the CDR3 follows TCRdb's listing. The chain uses TRBV4-2 and TRBJ2-7; TRBD2, as called in the table, went unchecked against the DNA. The CDR3 length is 18 residues, termini included. In germline, CDR1 is LGHNA, CDR2 YNFKEQ. The CDR3 here is CASSQENFARGSIIKRYF.

The chain links TRBV2 to TRBJ2-7; D is unclear. The CDR3 has 14 amino acids. Trimming removed 1 base at V and 0 bases at J, with 7 bases between. CDR1 and CDR2 (germline): SNHLY, FYNNEI. CDR3 sequence reads: CASSEGSASYEQYF. CDR3 nucleotide sequence: TGTGCCAGCAGTGAAGGTTCAGCCTCCTACGAGCAGTACTTC.

The chain couples TRBV4-2 to TRBJ2-1; D possibly uses TRBD1 or TRBD2 (5 bases each). CDR3 length: 13 residues. CDR1 and CDR2 from the germline V gene are LGHNA and YNFKEQ. Trimming took off 0 bases at V and 9 bases at J, with 9 bases between the two ends. CDR3: CASSQDEGFEQFF. For the CDR3, the DNA is TGTGCCAGCAGCCAAGATGAGGGGTTTGAGCAGTTCTTC.

The CDR3 nucleotides are TGTGCCACCTCCGGGGGGGCCCTCACTGAAGCTTTCTTT. Its translation is CATSGGALTEAFF. The chain combines TRBV10-3 with TRBJ1-1; D might be TRBD1 (6 bases). The CDR3 runs to 13 residues. V lost 10 bases, J lost 4 bases, and 16 bases lay in between. The germline V gene has CDR1 ENHRY and CDR2 SYGVKD.

This clonotype was recorded once. The chain links TRBV5-4 to TRBJ1-3; tentatively, D is TRBD1 (6 bases). CDR1 and CDR2 from the germline V gene are SGHNT and YYREEE (reference sequence). This CDR3 is 16 amino acids long. With 4 bases removed from V and 2 bases from J, the gap between germline ends came to 16 bases. CDR3 bases: TGTGCCAGCAGCCCTGCACAGGGCGGGGCTGGAAACACCATATATTTT. As protein: CASSPAQGGAGNTIYF.

J is TRBJ2-3 and V is TRBV6-5, with TRBD1 identical over 10 bases. The CDR3 spans 16 residues. Germline assignment: CDR1 MNHEY and CDR2 SVGAGI. Trimming at V came to 0 bases and at J to 4 bases, leaving 4 bases not matched to a gene. The CDR3 nucleotides read TGTGCCAGCAGTTACTCGGGACAGGGGATCTCAGATACGCAGTATTTT. The encoded protein is CASSYSGQGISDTQYF.

This sequence joins TRBV5-1 and TRBJ1-2; perhaps TRBD1 as D (6 bases). Trimming took 0 bases from V and 8 from J, leaving 14 bases between them. CDR1 and CDR2 from the germline V gene are SGHRS and YFSETQ. CDR3 length: 14 amino acids. The CDR3 bases are TGCGCCAGCAGCTTGGGAGGACAGCAAGAGGGCTACACCTTC. The encoded protein is CASSLGGQQEGYTF.

The chain uses TRBV20-1 and TRBJ1-1; D is unclear. V shed 2 bases and J shed 4 bases, with 8 bases lying between them. The CDR3 totals 12 residues. Germline assignment: CDR1 DFQATT and CDR2 SNEGSKA (reference sequence). DNA for the CDR3: TGCAGTGCTAGATGGCGGGGCACTGAAGCTTTCTTT. This translates into CSARWRGTEAFF.

The CDR3 region has the DNA TGCAGTGCGCTGCTAGATCACTACGAGCAGTACTTC. Protein product: CSALLDHYEQYF. The V gene is TRBV20-1, the J gene TRBJ2-7; the D is unclear. Deletions cut 6 bases from V and 3 bases from J, with 12 bases between. CDR3 length: 12 amino acids. Germline values: CDR1 DFQATT, CDR2 SNEGSKA (reference sequence).

This clonotype appeared once. J is TRBJ2-1 and V is TRBV3-1; the D gene is possibly TRBD2 (5 bases). The V and J ends lost 6 bases and 8 bases respectively, with 14 bases between them. The V gene's germline CDR1 is LGHDT and CDR2 YNNKEL (reference sequence). The CDR3 sequence is 13 residues long. The CDR3 region is CASRRTGMDEQFF. For the CDR3, the DNA is TGTGCCAGCAGAAGGACTGGGATGGATGAGCAGTTCTTC.

Here the CDR3 DNA reads TGCAGCGTCTCTCGAGAATCGGCCGATACGCAGTATTTT. Protein sequence: CSVSRESADTQYF. The V call is TRBV29-1, the J call TRBJ2-3; D unclear. The CDR3 spans 13 residues. Trimming stripped 6 bases from V and 6 bases from J, with 16 bases between. Germline loops: CDR1 SQVTM, CDR2 ANQGSEA.